The clone carrying this T cell receptor beta chain was recorded many times. Using its own MiXCR run on the 5' RACE reads, TCRdb lists one record per CDR3 protein. The data contain more than 20,000 distinct CDR3 sequences, over 2% of them singletons. The CDR3 is 15 amino acids. Between the trimmed V and J ends, which lost 0 bases and 1 base, there was a span of 9 bases. Germline loops: CDR1 KGHSH, CDR2 LQKENI. The entry originates in a study of neurological immune-mediated disorders. The chain is built from TRBV18 and TRBJ1-1, with a possible D match to TRBD1 (6 bases). Sequenced material: PBMCs. The receptor was isolated from a woman aged 45-59 years with multiple sclerosis. CDR3 bases: TGTGCCAGCTCACCACCGAGCAGGGGGAACACTGAAGCTTTCTTT. As protein: CASSPPSRGNTEAFF.